The entry below gives a single T cell receptor (beta chain) sequence along with its context. In the original processing: By means of reference gene primer amplification, nucleated cell counts were estimated. Profiling relied on immunoSEQ multiplex PCR, and the TCRdb table lists in-frame clones only, not all of them. Clonal size and the V and J genes are those of that table, whereas D and trimming came from the DNA. The table lists around 300,000 clones, approximately 85% of them singletons. This sample was taken from a study of blood T cell repertoires in COVID-19. The CDR3 has 14 amino acids. CDR1 and CDR2 (germline): LGHDT, YNNKEL (reference sequence). The V gene lost 1 base and the J gene lost 8 bases, with 14 bases spanning the gap.

Sequenced material: peripheral blood. This sequence joins TRBV3-1 (or the pseudogene TRBV3-2) and TRBJ1-2; D perhaps matches TRBD1 (5 bases). The sequence was collected from a woman in her seventies with acute or convalescent COVID-19. The CDR3 bases are TGTGCCAGCAGCCAAGGGGGGGGGATCACGGGCTACACCTTC. It is translated as CASSQGGGITGYTF.